The 14 T cell receptor beta chains given below trace back to one sample, sequenced in a study of regulatory T cells in long-lasting Graves disease. Time point given: persistent/refractory GD, antithyroid drugs over 5 years with positive TRAb. The TCR library was made from RNA that had been extracted from PBMCs in TRIzol. Building the TCR beta libraries relied on iRepertoire HTBI primers, and CDR3 regions underwent Arm-PCR. TCRdb used MiXCR to reprocess the multiplex PCR reads, holding one entry per CDR3 protein. The sample carries 650,000 to 700,000 distinct CDR3 sequences, around 32% recorded once. The specimen was peripheral blood mononuclear cells (PBMCs), collected when the disease was refractory, from a patient treated with antithyroid drugs. The source is a female donor with Graves disease.

This clonotype appeared many times. This chain uses TRBV6-2 or TRBV6-3 with TRBJ1-4; D perhaps matches TRBD1 (6 bases). With 2 bases removed from V and 4 bases from J, the gap between germline ends came to 11 bases. CDR3 length equals 15 residues. Germline V gene data show CDR1 as MNHEY and CDR2 as SVGEGT. CDR3 nucleotide sequence: TGTGCCAGCAGTTACCGGGGGCGCGGTAATGAAAAACTGTTTTTT. Its protein is CASSYRGRGNEKLFF.

This clonotype was observed a handful of times. V gene TRBV3-1 combines with J gene TRBJ1-2, with TRBD1 as a possible D gene (5 bases). Germline V lookup: CDR1 LGHDT, CDR2 YNNKEL (reference sequence). This CDR3 spans 12 amino acids. V gave up 0 bases and J gave up 7 bases, with 6 bases separating them. CDR3 in DNA: TGTGCCAGCAGCCAAGACGGGGGTGGCTACACCTTC. Amino acid sequence: CASSQDGGGYTF.

This rearrangement joins TRBV5-4 to TRBJ2-5; possible D gene TRBD2, 6 bases. Per germline, CDR1 SGHNT and CDR2 YYREEE (reference sequence). The CDR3 covers 13 residues. The V end was cut by 5 bases, the J end by 5 bases, with 13 bases between. The CDR3 loop is CASRGGYGETQYF. As DNA, the CDR3 is TGTGCCAGCAGAGGAGGGTATGGTGAGACCCAGTACTTC.

The chain is built from TRBV25-1 and TRBJ1-1; 10 bases line up with TRBD1. J lost 3 bases, V lost 3 bases, and 7 bases had no gene match. Germline CDR1 is MGHDK and CDR2 is SYGVNS. The CDR3 contains 16 residues. This CDR3 reads CASSDQRDRGHTEAFF. The CDR3 nucleotides are TGTGCCAGCAGTGACCAGCGGGACAGGGGTCACACTGAAGCTTTCTTT.

This clonotype was observed a few times. The rearrangement links TRBV6-4 to TRBJ2-2; maybe TRBD2 (6 bases). From germline, CDR1 is MRHNA and CDR2 SNTAGT. The ends were cut back, 3 bases at V and 0 bases at J, with 8 bases in the middle. The CDR3 loop spans 15 amino acids. The CDR3 DNA sequence: TGTGCCAGCAGTGAGGGGGGAACGAACACCGGGGAGCTGTTTTTT. It encodes CASSEGGTNTGELFF.

The chain employs TRBV27 and TRBJ1-5; D is ambiguous. The CDR3 consists of 14 residues. V gave up 3 bases and J gave up 5 bases, with 11 bases separating them. Germline V CDR1 and CDR2: MNHEY, SMNVEV (reference sequence). The CDR3 loop is CASSLEVTHQPQHF. CDR3 DNA: TGTGCCAGCAGTTTGGAAGTTACGCATCAGCCCCAGCATTTT.

The chain uses TRBV19 and TRBJ1-1, with a weak D call TRBD1 (6 bases). Trimming cost V 1 base and J 7 bases, with 19 bases left between them. In germline, CDR1 is LNHDA, CDR2 SQIVND (reference sequence). The CDR3 sequence is 16 residues long. CDR3 in amino acids: CASSIGEGRGVREAFF. The CDR3 DNA follows: TGTGCCAGTAGTATAGGGGAGGGCAGGGGAGTACGTGAAGCTTTCTTT.

This clonotype was found many times. At one end the junction does not follow the germline gene, possibly because of a read error. This sequence joins TRBV5-1 and TRBJ1-2; 8 bases fit TRBD1. Germline CDR1 SGHRS, CDR2 YFSETQ. This CDR3 contains 15 residues. The CDR3 region has the DNA TGTGCCAGCAGCCCCGGGACAGGCCCTAACTATGGCTACACCTTC. Encoded protein: CASSPGTGPNYGYTF.

This chain links TRBV9 with TRBJ2-7; 10 bases fit TRBD1. The CDR3 consists of 14 residues. The germline V gene has CDR1 SGDLS and CDR2 YYNGEE. After removal of 0 bases from V and 9 bases from J, the junction contained 6 bases not matched to a gene. CDR3 DNA: TGTGCCAGCAGCGTAGTTGGGACAGGGGCTGTGCAGTACTTC. Translation gives CASSVVGTGAVQYF.

The rearrangement links TRBV20-1 to TRBJ1-1; 7 bases are a match to TRBD1. This CDR3 spans 15 amino acids. The V and J ends lost 5 bases and 5 bases, in that order; junction bases with no gene match: 14. From germline, CDR1 is DFQATT and CDR2 SNEGSKA (reference sequence). This CDR3 is CSALNRGQGRTEAFF. The CDR3, as DNA: TGCAGTGCTCTAAACAGGGGCCAGGGAAGAACTGAAGCTTTCTTT.

The table lists this clonotype with a few counts. The chain carries TRBV5-1 and TRBJ2-4, with 9 bases that match TRBD1. Germline assignment: CDR1 SGHRS and CDR2 YFSETQ. Germline trimming cut 0 bases from V and 6 bases from J; bases unmatched to any gene: 4. The CDR3 has 15 amino acids. CDR3 DNA: TGCGCCAGCAGCTTGGAGGGACAGGGTATAAACATTCAGTACTTC. Protein product: CASSLEGQGINIQYF. The full variable domain, its missing parts supplied by reference TRBV5-1 and TRBJ2-4, is KAGVTQTPRYLIKTRGQQVTLSCSPISGHRSVSWYQQTPGQGLQFLFEYFSETQRNKGNFPGRFSGRQFSNSRSEMNVSTLELGDSALYLCASSLEGQGINIQYFGAGTRLSVL.

The chain is built from TRBV6-2 or TRBV6-3 and TRBJ2-7; D perhaps matches TRBD2 (6 bases). The CDR3 consists of 14 residues. Germline V gene data show CDR1 as MNHEY and CDR2 as SVGEGT. Trimming stripped 7 bases from V and 9 bases from J, with 22 bases between. CDR3 region: CASKSREQMRGQYF. The CDR3 DNA is TGTGCCAGCAAATCCCGGGAGCAAATGAGAGGGCAGTACTTC.

On this clonotype: This clone may be a read error of a much larger clone one base away. The rearrangement joins TRBV2 to TRBJ1-1; D remains ambiguous. Germline V gives CDR1 SNHLY, CDR2 FYNNEI. The CDR3 has 13 residues. The CDR3 reads CTSSEIVDTEAFF. For the CDR3, the DNA is TGTACCAGCAGTGAAATTGTAGACACTGAAGCTTTCTTT.

The CDR3 protein is CASSAHSRQGMIGEQYF. CDR3 sequence (DNA): TGTGCCAGCAGCGCCCATTCGAGACAGGGGATGATCGGCGAGCAGTACTTC. The chain employs TRBV9 and TRBJ2-7, with TRBD1 matching over 8 bases. The CDR3 has 17 residues. From germline, CDR1 is SGDLS and CDR2 YYNGEE. J lost 6 bases, V lost 3 bases, and 17 bases had no gene match.